This TCR beta chain was sequenced in a study of T cell responses to AZD1222 COVID-19 vaccine. General study points: Baseline seropositivity occurred in only a handful of AZD1222 recipients. Unmutated variant regions are reportedly targeted by nearly half of spike-specific TCRs. The study sampled repertoires only after the peak T cell response.

Remarks on this clone: Its cognate antigen is unknown.

Germline V lookup: CDR1 SGHRS, CDR2 YFSETQ. V was shortened by 4 bases and J by 5 bases, with 15 bases between the two germline ends. The CDR3 sequence is 14 residues long. Clones were read by immunoSEQ multiplex PCR, and TCRdb kept only the in-frame ones, dropping some. Among about 110,000 clones, around 90% were seen once, and the ten largest hold 6.5% to 10%. The sequence was collected from an adult who received the AZD1222 COVID-19 vaccine. The rearrangement links TRBV5-1 to TRBJ1-1; perhaps TRBD1 as D (6 bases). Sequencing used peripheral blood, obtained 28 days after the second AZD1222 dose. The chain's CDR3 is CASSKGGRATEAFF. DNA for the CDR3: TGCGCCAGCAGCAAGGGGGGCAGGGCTACTGAAGCTTTCTTT.